The present TCR beta chain was sequenced within a study of T cell responses to AZD1222 COVID-19 vaccine. Findings and limits, study-wide: Spike was spanned by vaccine-associated CD4 TCRs, with dominance at 160-218 and 743-854.

Clones were sequenced by immunoSEQ multiplex PCR, and TCRdb holds only the in-frame ones, with some missing. The sample yields approximately 220,000 clones, more than 85% seen once. Remarks on this clone: Its antigen is still unknown.

The CDR3 sequence is 18 residues long. Germline V CDR1 and CDR2: MGHRA, YSYEKL. Losses at the gene ends were 5 bases for V and 4 bases for J; bases not matched to a gene: 14. The source was peripheral blood, collected on day 0 of MenACWY control vaccination. The chain employs TRBV4-1 and TRBJ2-7, with TRBD2 identical over 13 bases. The clonotype was recovered from an adult in good health. CDR3 nucleotide sequence: TGCGCCAGCAGCTCCCCTGGACTAGCGGGGGCCCAGGGGTACGAGCAGTACTTC. This codes for CASSSPGLAGAQGYEQYF.